The 25 T cell receptor beta chains in this list originate from one sample, sequenced in a study of radiation and T cells in renal cell carcinoma. Time point described: blood 4 weeks post-SBRT, at nephrectomy. Specified treatment: 15 Gy SBRT to primary tumor, nephrectomy 4 weeks later. The assay was immunoSEQ multiplex PCR, and TCRdb's table has in-frame clones only and misses some. The data show tens of thousands of clones, with around 89% seen just once and 4.5% to 7% held by the top ten. The specimen was blood, collected from a patient whose treatment included radiotherapy and nephrectomy. The receptors originated from a woman in her seventies with renal cell carcinoma.

V and J are TRBV4-1 and TRBJ2-2; 8 positions match TRBD1. With 4 bases clipped from V and 3 bases from J, the junction kept 7 bases outside the gene matches. This CDR3 has 16 residues. Germline CDR1 is MGHRA and CDR2 is YSYEKL. The CDR3 nucleotides are TGCGCCAGCAGCCCGCAGGGGGCATTATACACCGGGGAGCTGTTTTTT. This translates into CASSPQGALYTGELFF.

The chain carries TRBV7-2 and TRBJ2-2; D is undetermined. V lost 5 bases and J 1 base, leaving 11 bases between the germline ends. The CDR3 is 15 amino acids. Germline V CDR1 and CDR2: SGHTA, FQGNSA. CDR3 sequence (DNA): TGTGCCAGCAGCCCCGCGGCGGTGAACACCGGGGAGCTGTTTTTT. Protein: CASSPAAVNTGELFF. The whole variable domain, remainder taken from reference TRBV7-2 and TRBJ2-2, is GAGVSQSPSNKVTEKGKDVELRCDPISGHTALYWYRQSLGQGLEFLIYFQGNSAPDKSGLPSDRFSAERTGGSVSTLTIQRTQQEDSAVYLCASSPAAVNTGELFFGEGSRLTVL.

V is TRBV7-9 and J is TRBJ1-1; tentatively, D is TRBD1 (5 bases). Germline V gene sequence: CDR1 SEHNR, CDR2 FQNEAQ (reference sequence). The CDR3 runs 14 residues. V was trimmed by 3 bases and J by 2 bases, leaving 10 bases between them. The CDR3 nucleotides are TGTGCCAGCAGCTTGGGGGTAGGAAACACTGAAGCTTTCTTT. This gives the protein CASSLGVGNTEAFF.

The rearrangement links TRBV29-1 to TRBJ2-7; D ambiguous. CDR3 length equals 11 residues. The germline CDR1 and CDR2 sequences are SQVTM and ANQGSEA. V lost 4 bases to trimming and J lost 0 bases, with 4 bases between them. Here the CDR3 reads CSVAASYEQYF. The CDR3 DNA reads as TGCAGCGTTGCAGCCTCCTACGAGCAGTACTTC.

The chain combines TRBV2 with TRBJ1-2; D is ambiguous. This CDR3 comprises 14 residues. Trimming took off 8 bases at V and 3 bases at J, with 16 bases between the two ends. Germline CDR1 SNHLY, CDR2 FYNNEI. For the CDR3, the DNA is TGTGCCAGCCGACTCGGGAGGTCCGACTATGGCTACACCTTC. Amino acids: CASRLGRSDYGYTF.

CDR3 in amino acids: CASNKPRGPADNEQFF. Here the CDR3 DNA reads TGTGCCAGCAACAAACCGCGGGGTCCGGCGGACAATGAGCAGTTCTTC. This rearrangement joins TRBV7-9 to TRBJ2-1; possible D gene TRBD2, 6 bases. CDR3 length: 16 amino acids. V lost 7 bases and J 5 bases, leaving 21 bases between the germline ends. CDR1 SEHNR and CDR2 FQNEAQ come from the germline V gene (reference sequence).

The gene calls are TRBV9 and TRBJ2-2; 7 bases align to TRBD1. Germline trimming cut 4 bases from V and 1 base from J; bases unmatched to any gene: 4. Germline lookup yields CDR1 SGDLS and CDR2 YYNGEE. The CDR3 is 15 residues long. The CDR3 DNA is TGTGCCAGCAGCTCCCGGGACAGGAACACCGGGGAGCTGTTTTTT. Protein: CASSSRDRNTGELFF. The whole variable domain, filled in from reference TRBV9 and TRBJ2-2, reads DSGVTQTPKHLITATGQRVTLRCSPRSGDLSVYWYQQSLDQGLQFLIQYYNGEERAKGNILERFSAQQFPDLHSELNLSSLELGDSALYFCASSSRDRNTGELFFGEGSRLTVL.

V and J are TRBV5-1 and TRBJ1-2; 9 bases line up with TRBD1. The CDR3 spans 12 residues. Germline loops: CDR1 SGHRS, CDR2 YFSETQ. Trimming removed 4 bases from V and 8 bases from J; junction bases left unmatched: 3. CDR3 bases: TGCGCCAGCAGCCCCGGGACAGGGGGCTACACCTTC. This codes for CASSPGTGGYTF.

The chain uses TRBV7-2 and TRBJ1-3; no definite D call. V was pared by 5 bases and J by 0 bases, with 11 bases between. This CDR3 spans 15 amino acids. Germline values: CDR1 SGHTA, CDR2 FQGNSA. CDR3 sequence (DNA): TGTGCCAGCAGCCCCCGACGGAGCTCTGGAAACACCATATATTTT. Its translation: CASSPRRSSGNTIYF. The variable domain in full, completed from reference TRBV7-2 and TRBJ1-3, reads GAGVSQSPSNKVTEKGKDVELRCDPISGHTALYWYRQSLGQGLEFLIYFQGNSAPDKSGLPSDRFSAERTGGSVSTLTIQRTQQEDSAVYLCASSPRRSSGNTIYFGEGSWLTVV.

This clone came up a few times. The rearrangement joins TRBV27 to TRBJ1-4; the match to TRBD1 covers 7 bases. The CDR3 loop spans 14 amino acids. The germline V gene has CDR1 MNHEY and CDR2 SMNVEV (reference sequence). The trim removed 5 bases at V and 5 bases at J, leaving 5 bases unmatched. CDR3 DNA: TGTGCCAGCAGTATGAGGGGGCAGAATGAAAAACTGTTTTTT. Translating it yields CASSMRGQNEKLFF. The full variable domain, rest sourced from reference TRBV27 and TRBJ1-4, is EAQVTQNPRYLITVTGKKLTVTCSQNMNHEYMSWYRQDPGLGLRQIYYSMNVEVTDKGDVPEGYKVSRKEKRNFPLILESPSPNQTSLYFCASSMRGQNEKLFFGSGTQLSVL.

This chain connects TRBV5-6 to TRBJ1-2, with D possibly TRBD1 on 5 matching bases. The CDR3 covers 13 residues. Trimming removed 4 bases at V and 8 bases at J, with 15 bases between. Germline loops: CDR1 SGHDT, CDR2 YYEEEE. The CDR3 DNA reads TGTGCCAGCAGCGTTCGAGGGGCGGGCGGCTACACCTTC. It codes for CASSVRGAGGYTF. The full variable domain, its missing parts supplied by reference TRBV5-6 and TRBJ1-2, is DAGVTQSPTHLIKTRGQQVTLRCSPKSGHDTVSWYQQALGQGPQFIFQYYEEEERQRGNFPDRFSGHQFPNYSSELNVNALLLGDSALYLCASSVRGAGGYTFGSGTRLTVV.

The chain employs TRBV4-1 and TRBJ2-5; the D call may be TRBD1 or TRBD2 (5 bases each). This CDR3 spans 16 amino acids. Trimming stripped 1 base from V and 5 bases from J, with 17 bases between. Germline values: CDR1 MGHRA, CDR2 YSYEKL. CDR3 sequence reads: CASSQGGTGWGETQYF. CDR3 DNA sequence: TGCGCCAGCAGCCAAGGGGGGACCGGGTGGGGTGAGACCCAGTACTTC.

The chain joins TRBV6-1 to TRBJ2-3; 7 bases agree with TRBD2. After removal of 2 bases from V and 4 bases from J, the junction contained 6 bases not matched to a gene. CDR1 and CDR2 (germline): MNHNS, SASEGT. The CDR3 is made up of 15 amino acids. CDR3 sequence: CASSEQGLAADTQYF. In nucleotides, the CDR3 is TGTGCCAGCAGTGAACAAGGGCTAGCGGCAGATACGCAGTATTTT.

The V call is TRBV4-3, the J call TRBJ2-3; D remains ambiguous. Germline V gives CDR1 LGHNA, CDR2 YSLEER. V was pared by 1 base and J by 4 bases, with 15 bases between. CDR3 length: 16 residues. The CDR3 nucleotides are TGCGCCAGCAGCCAAGTTAATAGTTATCGCGCAGATACGCAGTATTTT. It encodes CASSQVNSYRADTQYF.

Only one count was recorded for this clone. The V call is TRBV7-9, the J call TRBJ2-2; the D gene is possibly TRBD1 (5 bases). This CDR3 comprises 16 residues. Germline V lookup: CDR1 SEHNR, CDR2 FQNEAQ (reference sequence). Trimming removed 2 bases from V and 4 bases from J, with 14 bases in between. The CDR3 sequence: CASSLQGSLSTGELFF. The CDR3 coding sequence is TGTGCCAGCAGCTTACAGGGAAGCTTAAGCACCGGGGAGCTGTTTTTT.

The chain joins TRBV2 to TRBJ1-3; D might be TRBD1 (6 bases). V lost 0 bases and J lost 7, with 13 bases in between. From germline, CDR1 is SNHLY and CDR2 FYNNEI. CDR3 length: 15 residues. The CDR3 reads CASSEALRTANTIYF. The DNA of the CDR3 is TGTGCCAGCAGTGAAGCGCTTCGGACAGCGAACACCATATATTTT.

The V and J genes are TRBV9 and TRBJ2-1; D is perhaps TRBD2 (6 bases). CDR1 and CDR2 (germline): SGDLS, YYNGEE. Trimming cost V 2 bases and J 5 bases, with 14 bases left between them. CDR3 length equals 15 residues. Here the CDR3 reads CASSVRGDHNNEQFF. CDR3 DNA: TGTGCCAGCAGCGTCCGCGGGGACCACAACAATGAGCAGTTCTTC.

The rearrangement joins TRBV6-1 to TRBJ2-7; a weak D match, TRBD1 (6 bases). From germline, CDR1 is MNHNS and CDR2 SASEGT. V gave up 4 bases and J gave up 7 bases, with 17 bases separating them. This CDR3 is built from 14 residues. CDR3 nucleotides: TGTGCCAGCAGTGTCTTTGGACAGTTAGGGGAGCAGTACTTC. Amino acid sequence: CASSVFGQLGEQYF.

V and J are TRBV9 and TRBJ2-2; D is unclear. Per germline, CDR1 SGDLS and CDR2 YYNGEE. The V end was cut by 0 bases, the J end by 2 bases, with 5 bases between. The CDR3 covers 14 residues. The DNA of the CDR3 is TGTGCCAGCAGCGTAGGGGATAACACCGGGGAGCTGTTTTTT. Protein product: CASSVGDNTGELFF. Filled out from reference TRBV9 and TRBJ2-2, the complete variable domain reads DSGVTQTPKHLITATGQRVTLRCSPRSGDLSVYWYQQSLDQGLQFLIQYYNGEERAKGNILERFSAQQFPDLHSELNLSSLELGDSALYFCASSVGDNTGELFFGEGSRLTVL.

This rearrangement joins TRBV10-3 to TRBJ2-2; D unresolved. This CDR3 has 14 residues. The germline V and J ends were trimmed by 4 bases and 0 bases, with 6 bases remaining between them. CDR1 and CDR2 from the germline V gene are ENHRY and SYGVKD. The CDR3 here is CAISVKPNTGELFF. CDR3 nucleotide sequence: TGTGCCATCAGTGTGAAACCGAACACCGGGGAGCTGTTTTTT.

A single count supports this clone. The rearrangement uses TRBV4-1 and TRBJ2-2; D might be TRBD2 (5 bases). The V gene's germline CDR1 is MGHRA and CDR2 YSYEKL. The CDR3 length is 18 residues. Trimming pared 3 bases from V and 0 bases from J, leaving 17 bases between. For the CDR3, the DNA is TGCGCCAGCAGCCACCTAGGTACTACTAGGTCGAACACCGGGGAGCTGTTTTTT. It codes for CASSHLGTTRSNTGELFF.

Here the CDR3 DNA reads TGCGCCAGCAGCTTGGCGGGGGGGCCAGAGACCCAGTACTTC. This gives the protein CASSLAGGPETQYF. The chain is built from TRBV5-1 and TRBJ2-5; 8 bases agree with TRBD2. Germline lookup yields CDR1 SGHRS and CDR2 YFSETQ. CDR3 length: 14 residues. Trimming took 0 bases from V and 4 from J; bases not matched to a gene: 2. Using reference TRBV5-1 and TRBJ2-5 for the parts outside the CDR3, the full variable domain is KAGVTQTPRYLIKTRGQQVTLSCSPISGHRSVSWYQQTPGQGLQFLFEYFSETQRNKGNFPGRFSGRQFSNSRSEMNVSTLELGDSALYLCASSLAGGPETQYFGPGTRLLVL.

V and J are TRBV6-5 and TRBJ1-4, with D perhaps TRBD1 (5 bases). Trimming shortened V by 5 bases and J by 7 bases, and 8 bases separated the two germline ends. Germline V CDR1 and CDR2: MNHEY, SVGAGI. The CDR3 runs 12 residues. CDR3 nucleotides: TGTGCCAGCAGTAACCAGGGTGAAAAACTGTTTTTT. It encodes CASSNQGEKLFF.

A note on this clone: The sample carries other DNA sequences with the same CDR3. The J gene is TRBJ1-3, the V gene TRBV9, with D possibly matching TRBD1 (5 bases). Germline assignment: CDR1 SGDLS and CDR2 YYNGEE. With 3 bases removed from V and 2 bases from J, the gap between germline ends came to 9 bases. CDR3 length: 14 residues. The chain's CDR3 is CASSAGTAGNTIYF. The CDR3 nucleotides read TGTGCCAGCAGCGCCGGGACCGCTGGAAACACCATATATTTT.

This sequence joins TRBV4-1 and TRBJ2-1; D remains unclear. The CDR3 totals 15 residues. V lost 0 bases, J lost 1 base, and 7 bases lay in between. The V gene's germline CDR1 is MGHRA and CDR2 YSYEKL. The CDR3 DNA reads as TGCGCCAGCAGCCAAGACGGGTGGTCCTACAATGAGCAGTTCTTC. It translates to CASSQDGWSYNEQFF.